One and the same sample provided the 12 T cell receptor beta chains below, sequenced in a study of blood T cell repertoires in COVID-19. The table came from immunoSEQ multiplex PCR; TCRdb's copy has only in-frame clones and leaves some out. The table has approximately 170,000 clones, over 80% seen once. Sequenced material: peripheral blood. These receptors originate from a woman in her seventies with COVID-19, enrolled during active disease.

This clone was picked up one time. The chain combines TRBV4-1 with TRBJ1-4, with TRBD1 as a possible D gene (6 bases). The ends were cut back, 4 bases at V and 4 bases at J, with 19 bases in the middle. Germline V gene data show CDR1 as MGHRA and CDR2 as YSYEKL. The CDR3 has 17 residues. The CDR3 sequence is CASSPEGGQNRNEKLFF. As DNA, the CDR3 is TGCGCCAGCAGCCCCGAGGGGGGGCAGAATCGTAATGAAAAACTGTTTTTT.

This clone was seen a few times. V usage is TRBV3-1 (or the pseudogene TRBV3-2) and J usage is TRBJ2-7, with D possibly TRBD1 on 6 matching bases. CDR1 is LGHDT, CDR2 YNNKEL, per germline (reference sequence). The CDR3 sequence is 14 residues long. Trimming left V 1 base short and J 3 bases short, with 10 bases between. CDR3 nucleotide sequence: TGTGCCAGCAGCCAAGCAGGGGTGGTCTACGAGCAGTACTTC. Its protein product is CASSQAGVVYEQYF.

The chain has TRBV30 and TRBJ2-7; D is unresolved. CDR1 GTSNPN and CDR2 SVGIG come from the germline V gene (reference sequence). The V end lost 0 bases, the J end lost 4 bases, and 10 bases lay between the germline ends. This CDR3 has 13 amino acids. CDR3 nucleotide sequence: TGTGCCTGGAGTGTACGGTACAGATACGAGCAGTACTTC. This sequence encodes CAWSVRYRYEQYF. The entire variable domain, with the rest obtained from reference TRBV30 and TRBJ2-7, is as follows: SQTIHQWPATLVQPVGSPLSLECTVEGTSNPNLYWYRQAAGRGLQLLFYSVGIGQISSEVPQNLSASRPQDRQFILSSKKLLLSDSGFYLCAWSVRYRYEQYFGPGTRLTVT.

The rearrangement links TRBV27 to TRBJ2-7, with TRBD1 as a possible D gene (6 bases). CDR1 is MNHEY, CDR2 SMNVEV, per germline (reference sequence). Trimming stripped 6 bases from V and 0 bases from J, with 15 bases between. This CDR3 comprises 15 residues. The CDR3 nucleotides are TGTGCCAGCAGGCGACAGGCCTCTAGCTCCTACGAGCAGTACTTC. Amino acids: CASRRQASSSYEQYF.

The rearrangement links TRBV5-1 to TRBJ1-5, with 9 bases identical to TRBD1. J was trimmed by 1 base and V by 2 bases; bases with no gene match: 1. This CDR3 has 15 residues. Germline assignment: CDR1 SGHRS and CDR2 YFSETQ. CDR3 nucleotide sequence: TGCGCCAGCAGCTTTGGACAGGGGAGCAATCAGCCCCAGCATTTT. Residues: CASSFGQGSNQPQHF.

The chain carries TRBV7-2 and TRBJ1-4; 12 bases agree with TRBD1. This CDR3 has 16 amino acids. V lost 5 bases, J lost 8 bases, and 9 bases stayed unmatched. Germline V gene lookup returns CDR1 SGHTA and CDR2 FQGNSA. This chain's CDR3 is CASSPPGQGANEKLFF. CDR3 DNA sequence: TGTGCCAGCAGCCCTCCGGGACAGGGGGCGAACGAAAAACTGTTTTTT.

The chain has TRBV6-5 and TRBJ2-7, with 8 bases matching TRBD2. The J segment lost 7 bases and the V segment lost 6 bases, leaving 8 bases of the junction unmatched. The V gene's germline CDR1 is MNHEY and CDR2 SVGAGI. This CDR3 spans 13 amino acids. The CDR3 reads CASSPGLGLEQYF. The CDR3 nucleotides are TGTGCCAGCAGCCCGGGACTAGGCTTGGAGCAGTACTTC.

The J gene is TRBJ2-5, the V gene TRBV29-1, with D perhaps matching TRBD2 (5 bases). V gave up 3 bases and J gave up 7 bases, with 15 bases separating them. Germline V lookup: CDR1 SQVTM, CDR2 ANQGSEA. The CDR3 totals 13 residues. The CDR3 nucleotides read TGCAGCGTTGAGTATCGGGGAATGAGGACCCAGTACTTC. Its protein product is CSVEYRGMRTQYF.

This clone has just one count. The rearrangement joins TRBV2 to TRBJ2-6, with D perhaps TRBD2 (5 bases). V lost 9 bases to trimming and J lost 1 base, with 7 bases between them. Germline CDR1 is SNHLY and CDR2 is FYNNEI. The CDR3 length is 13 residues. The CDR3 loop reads CASGGSGANVLTF. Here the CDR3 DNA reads TGTGCCAGTGGAGGTTCTGGGGCCAACGTCCTGACTTTC.

The CDR3 loop reads CASSSGLAQGEEQYF. In DNA, the CDR3 is TGTGCCAGCAGCTCGGGACTAGCTCAGGGGGAAGAGCAGTACTTC. V gene TRBV5-8 combines with J gene TRBJ2-7; TRBD2 aligns across 9 bases. The CDR3 covers 15 residues. In germline, CDR1 is SGHTS, CDR2 YDEGEE. Unmatched junction bases numbered 11, after V lost 3 bases and J lost 7 bases.

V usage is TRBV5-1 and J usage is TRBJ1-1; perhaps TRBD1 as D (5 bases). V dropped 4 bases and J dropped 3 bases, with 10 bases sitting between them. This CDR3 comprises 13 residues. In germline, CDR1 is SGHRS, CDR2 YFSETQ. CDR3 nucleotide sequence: TGCGCCAGCAGCGCGGGGCAGGACACTGAAGCTTTCTTT. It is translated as CASSAGQDTEAFF.

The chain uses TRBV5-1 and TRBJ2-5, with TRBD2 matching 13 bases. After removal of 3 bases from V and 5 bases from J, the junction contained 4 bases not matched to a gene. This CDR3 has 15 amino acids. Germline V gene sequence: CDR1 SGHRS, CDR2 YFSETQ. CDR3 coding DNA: TGCGCCAGCAGCTCAGGGACTAGCGGGAAGGAGACCCAGTACTTC. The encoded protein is CASSSGTSGKETQYF. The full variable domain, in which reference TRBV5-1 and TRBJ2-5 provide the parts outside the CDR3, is KAGVTQTPRYLIKTRGQQVTLSCSPISGHRSVSWYQQTPGQGLQFLFEYFSETQRNKGNFPGRFSGRQFSNSRSEMNVSTLELGDSALYLCASSSGTSGKETQYFGPGTRLLVL.